Shown below are 7 T cell receptor beta chains from a single sample sequenced in a study of blood T cell repertoires in COVID-19. The protocol was immunoSEQ multiplex PCR, while the TCRdb copy is restricted to in-frame clones and leaves out a portion. The top ten hold about 10% of the sample, which has around 130,000 clones, 80% to 90% seen once. Sequenced sample: peripheral blood. The receptors originated from a woman over 75 with acute or convalescent COVID-19.

The V call is TRBV6-5, the J call TRBJ1-2; 8 bases are shared with TRBD1. The V gene end was trimmed by 4 bases and the J gene end by 1 base; junction bases not matched to a gene: 5. The CDR3 length is 15 residues. Per the germline V gene, CDR1 is MNHEY and CDR2 is SVGAGI. The CDR3 bases are TGTGCCAGCAGTTCCCCGGACAGGGATAACTATGGCTACACCTTC. Residues: CASSSPDRDNYGYTF.

CDR3 sequence (DNA): TGTGCCAGCAGCTCGACAGGGAGCTATGGCTACACCTTC. Translating it yields CASSSTGSYGYTF. The chain employs TRBV12-1 and TRBJ1-2; the table's D call of TRBD1 was not tested on the DNA. TRBV12-1 is a pseudogene locus. This CDR3 has 13 residues.

J is TRBJ1-1 and V is TRBV20-1, with 12 bases fitting TRBD1. The CDR3 contains 14 residues. Germline V lookup: CDR1 DFQATT, CDR2 SNEGSKA (reference sequence). Unmatched junction bases numbered 10, after V lost 6 bases and J lost 8 bases. CDR3 bases: TGCAGTGCAAGTCCCGGGACAGGGGGCAAGGAAGCTTTCTTT. This gives the protein CSASPGTGGKEAFF.

In nucleotides, the CDR3 is TGTGCCAGCAGCCCTAAAGCGTTGGTCGAGCACAATGAGCAGTTCTTC. Amino acids: CASSPKALVEHNEQFF. The chain joins TRBV7-3 to TRBJ2-1; no clear D. Germline V gives CDR1 SGHTA, CDR2 FQGTGA. The V end was cut by 5 bases, the J end by 5 bases, with 19 bases between. The CDR3 loop spans 16 amino acids.

The chain combines TRBV30 with TRBJ2-5; tentatively, D is TRBD2 (6 bases). This CDR3 region has 13 residues. Germline V gives CDR1 GTSNPN, CDR2 SVGIG (reference sequence). V was clipped by 2 bases and J by 1 base, with 8 bases between them. Here the CDR3 DNA reads TGTGCCTGGAGTCGGACTATCCAAGAGACCCAGTACTTC. Amino acid sequence: CAWSRTIQETQYF.

In this sample, this clone turned up once. CDR3 sequence (DNA): TGTGCCAGCAGCTCGCCTCGACAGGGCTTGGGGTACTATGGCTACACCTTC. Translated, it gives CASSSPRQGLGYYGYTF. This chain joins TRBV11-2 and TRBJ1-2; TRBD1 matches 7 bases. Germline trimming cut 4 bases from V and 3 bases from J; bases unmatched to any gene: 14. This CDR3 has 17 amino acids. Germline CDR1 is SGHAT and CDR2 is FQNNGV.

This sequence joins TRBV3-1 (or the pseudogene TRBV3-2) and TRBJ1-4; 7 positions match TRBD1. Germline V gene sequence: CDR1 LGHDT, CDR2 YNNKEL (reference sequence). CDR3 length equals 16 residues. V lost 6 bases, J lost 3 bases, and 10 bases stayed unmatched. The CDR3 DNA follows: TGTGCCAGCAGTCAGAAAAACAGGGGCTCTAATGAAAAACTGTTTTTT. The encoded protein is CASSQKNRGSNEKLFF.